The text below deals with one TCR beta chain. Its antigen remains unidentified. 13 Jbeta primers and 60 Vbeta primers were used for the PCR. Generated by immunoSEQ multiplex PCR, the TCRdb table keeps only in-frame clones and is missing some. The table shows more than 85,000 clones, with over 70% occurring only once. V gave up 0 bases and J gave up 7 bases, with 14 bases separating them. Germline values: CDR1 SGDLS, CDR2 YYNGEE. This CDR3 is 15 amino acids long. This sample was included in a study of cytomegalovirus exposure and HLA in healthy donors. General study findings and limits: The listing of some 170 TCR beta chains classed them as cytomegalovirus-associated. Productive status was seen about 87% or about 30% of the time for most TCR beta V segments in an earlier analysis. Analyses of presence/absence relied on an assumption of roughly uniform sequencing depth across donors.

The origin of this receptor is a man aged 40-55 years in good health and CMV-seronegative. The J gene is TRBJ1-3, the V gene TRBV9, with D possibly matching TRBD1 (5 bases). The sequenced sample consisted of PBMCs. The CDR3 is CASSVAGQGGNTIYF. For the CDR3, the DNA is TGTGCCAGCAGCGTAGCCGGTCAGGGAGGTAACACCATATATTTT.